Included here is one T cell receptor (beta chain) sequence, with context. Its antigen is currently not known. No much larger clonotype is one base removed from it; base qualities were not supplied. At the junction V is shortened by 0 bases and J by 4 bases, with 11 bases in between. From its cysteine to its phenylalanine, the CDR3 spans 15 amino acids. The DNA shown is the 45-base CDR3, in frame from base 1. Via the germline V gene, CDR1 is SGHRS and CDR2 YFSETQ. The data originate from a study of blood T cell repertoires in COVID-19 (dated by TCRdb to 2018 to 2021). About the investigation overall: Samples from collaborators originated in the United States, Italy and Spain and spanned both the acute and convalescent phases of COVID-19. The material from the prospective study consisted of cDNA or gDNA derived from T cells, B-cell-depleted T cells, or PBMCs. Deeply sampled blood TCRbeta repertoires from subjects exposed to, actively infected with, or recovered from COVID-19 were included in the dataset. The repertoires were made available in a free public database intended to serve as a resource for research on the immune response to SARS-CoV-2. The samples were drawn from the first 160 participants of the ongoing ImmuneRACE study and from some 1,300 subjects provided by 6 global collaborators. The sample metadata nearly always contained a de-identified subject ID, COVID-19 status, age in years and sex. Where HLA class I and class II types were available, the types were taken from metadata supplied by the sample provider, not from assay-based typing.

The immunoSEQ Assay, a bias-controlled multiplex PCR, was used to amplify TCRbeta CDR3 regions from genomic DNA. The paper's processing steps were these. Nucleated cell counts per sample were estimated from amplification of reference gene primers within the assay. To quantify the absolute abundance of each unique TCRbeta CDR3 rearrangement, sequence reads were collapsed and filtered. For each sample, productive Simpson clonality was calculated as the square root of Simpson's diversity index over productive rearrangements. TCRdb holds this immuneACCESS table with in-frame rearrangements only. Some clones are missing; in checked studies, unresolved V genes explain under half, and the rest has no known cause. V, J and clone size are taken as reported in that table, and D and trimming were inferred from the DNA itself. Within this sample are fewer than 150,000 clones, with around 90% of them counted one time only. Approximately 3.9% of the sample is held by the ten biggest clonotypes.

In Seattle, one collaborating source enrolled patients while the infection was active and tracked those patients longitudinally over the course of disease. Whole blood was collected in K2EDTA tubes by collaborating institutions according to the institutions' own protocols. For TCRbeta analysis, collaborator samples were shipped as frozen whole blood, as isolated PBMCs, or as DNA extracted from either sample type. Summary of the overall study and its limitations: How much clinical and demographic metadata was included differed by source and by participant, and the metadata was provided uncurated.

The receptor was derived from a woman aged 55-70 years with COVID-19, enrolled during active disease. The sequenced sample was peripheral blood. This receptor chain uses TRBV5-1 and TRBJ2-1; TRBD1 is a possible D gene, resting on 6 matching bases. The CDR3 region reads CASSLVGGRYNEQFF. In nucleotide form, the sequence is TGCGCCAGCAGCTTGGTTGGGGGCAGGTACAATGAGCAGTTCTTC. Here the CDR3 is joined to the reference TRBV5-1 and TRBJ2-1 genes, and the full variable domain is: KAGVTQTPRYLIKTRGQQVTLSCSPISGHRSVSWYQQTPGQGLQFLFEYFSETQRNKGNFPGRFSGRQFSNSRSEMNVSTLELGDSALYLCASSLVGGRYNEQFFGPGTRLTVL.